Below, 22 T cell receptor beta chains from the same sample are listed, as sequenced in a study of T cell responses to AZD1222 COVID-19 vaccine. Sequencing used immunoSEQ multiplex PCR; TCRdb keeps in-frame clones, though not all of them. Of 97,000 or so clones in the sample, 90% to 95% were seen once. Sequencing used peripheral blood, obtained 28 days after the second AZD1222 dose. Receptors originate from an adult who received the AZD1222 COVID-19 vaccine.

The chain employs TRBV11-3 and TRBJ1-6, with 10 bases aligning to TRBD1. CDR3 length: 13 residues. V lost 5 bases to trimming and J lost 9 bases; unmatched junction nucleotides: 1. Germline lookup yields CDR1 SGHNT and CDR2 YENEEA. The CDR3 reads CASSRDRGSPLHF. The CDR3 DNA sequence: TGTGCCAGCAGCCGGGACAGGGGTTCACCCCTCCACTTT.

This chain uses TRBV14 with TRBJ1-1; 9 bases are a match to TRBD1. CDR3 length: 17 amino acids. Germline values: CDR1 SGHDN, CDR2 FVKESK. Trimming at V came to 1 base and at J to 0 bases, leaving 6 bases not matched to a gene. The CDR3 DNA follows: TGTGCCAGCAGCCAAGCGACAGGGGGATTTATGAACACTGAAGCTTTCTTT. Translated: CASSQATGGFMNTEAFF.

The chain couples TRBV28 to TRBJ2-2; D gene unclear. CDR1 and CDR2 from the germline V gene are MDHEN and SYDVKM. The CDR3 loop spans 15 amino acids. Between the trimmed V and J ends, which lost 6 bases and 7 bases, there was a span of 18 bases. This chain's CDR3 is CASSPMIALVGELFF. The CDR3 bases are TGTGCCAGCAGCCCGATGATTGCCCTGGTCGGGGAGCTGTTTTTT.

This clone was counted once. This chain connects TRBV30 to TRBJ1-5, with D unclear. The germline gives CDR1 GTSNPN, CDR2 SVGIG (reference sequence). This CDR3 is built from 13 residues. V lost 0 bases and J 4 bases, leaving 7 bases between the germline ends. Here the CDR3 DNA reads TGTGCCTGGAGTGTCGCCACAAATCAGCCCCAGCATTTT. Its translation is CAWSVATNQPQHF.

The chain joins TRBV7-2 to TRBJ2-3; 8 positions agree with TRBD2. V gave up 10 bases and J gave up 5 bases; unmatched junction bases: 11. The CDR3 spans 14 residues. Germline CDR1 SGHTA, CDR2 FQGNSA. CDR3 in DNA: TGTGCCACCCGGGTAGCGGGGCTAGGAGATACGCAGTATTTT. It specifies CATRVAGLGDTQYF.

This chain links TRBV10-2 with TRBJ1-1, with D possibly being TRBD1 (5 bases). Trimming removed 9 bases from V and 1 base from J, with 9 bases in between. In germline, CDR1 is WSHSY, CDR2 SAAADI. The CDR3 is 12 residues long. The CDR3 protein is CASGHQNTEAFF. CDR3 sequence (DNA): TGCGCCAGTGGACACCAGAACACTGAAGCTTTCTTT.

The chain uses TRBV6-6 and TRBJ1-6; 7 nucleotides align to TRBD1. Trimming cost V 2 bases and J 4 bases; bases outside gene matches: 2. Germline V gene data show CDR1 as MNHNY and CDR2 as SVGAGI (reference sequence). This CDR3 is built from 15 residues. CDR3 DNA sequence: TGTGCCAGCAGTTACGGGACAGCGTATAATTCACCCCTCCACTTT. This sequence encodes CASSYGTAYNSPLHF.

The chain recombines TRBV6-5 with TRBJ1-6, with TRBD1 identical over 7 bases. CDR1 and CDR2 (germline): MNHEY, SVGAGI. CDR3 size: 15 residues. With 6 bases clipped from V and 11 bases from J, the junction kept 13 bases outside the gene matches. As DNA, the CDR3 is TGTGCCAGCAGGGCCACGACAGGGCATATGGCACCCCTCCACTTT. It codes for CASRATTGHMAPLHF.

This chain connects TRBV5-4 to TRBJ2-1, with D uncertain. There are 16 residues in the CDR3. CDR1 is SGHNT and CDR2 is YYREEE in the germline V gene (reference sequence). Trimming took 0 bases from V and 0 from J, leaving 10 bases between them. DNA for the CDR3: TGTGCCAGCAGCTTGGATTGGATGAGCTCCTACAATGAGCAGTTCTTC. Translation: CASSLDWMSSYNEQFF.

The J gene is TRBJ1-2, the V gene TRBV7-8; D might be TRBD1 (5 bases). CDR3 length: 14 residues. Trimming took 3 bases from V and 4 from J, leaving 12 bases between them. Germline V CDR1 and CDR2: SGHVS, FQNEAQ. CDR3 protein: CASSFQGYSYGYTF. In DNA form, the CDR3 reads TGTGCCAGCAGCTTCCAGGGCTATAGCTATGGCTACACCTTC.

The chain recombines TRBV6-5 with TRBJ2-1, with 8 bases identical to TRBD1. There are 16 residues in the CDR3. V lost 2 bases and J lost 6; bases outside the gene matches: 9. Germline V gene lookup returns CDR1 MNHEY and CDR2 SVGAGI. CDR3 bases: TGTGCCAGCAGTTACCTCCGACAGGGGTTCAGCAATGAGCAGTTCTTC. Its translation: CASSYLRQGFSNEQFF.

This rearrangement joins TRBV7-9 to TRBJ1-4, with a weak D call TRBD1 (5 bases). The ends were cut back, 5 bases at V and 4 bases at J, with 14 bases in the middle. The CDR3 runs to 15 residues. The V gene's germline CDR1 is SEHNR and CDR2 FQNEAQ (reference sequence). The CDR3, as DNA: TGTGCCAGCAGCCTCGATGTGGGGGGTAATGAAAAACTGTTTTTT. Protein sequence: CASSLDVGGNEKLFF.

The V and J genes are TRBV5-1 and TRBJ1-1; D uncertain. The CDR3 extends over 14 amino acids. V lost 0 bases and J lost 4, with 10 bases in between. From germline, CDR1 is SGHRS and CDR2 YFSETQ. Here the CDR3 reads CASSLGPPGTEAFF. In nucleotides, the CDR3 is TGCGCCAGCAGCTTGGGACCCCCGGGCACTGAAGCTTTCTTT.

V is TRBV19 and J is TRBJ2-5; D may be TRBD1 or TRBD2 (5 bases each). CDR1 LNHDA and CDR2 SQIVND come from the germline V gene (reference sequence). The CDR3 sequence is 14 residues long. Trimming pared 3 bases from V and 4 bases from J, leaving 12 bases between. The CDR3 DNA reads as TGTGCCAGTAGTATGGGGACCTCCCCAGAGACCCAGTACTTC. It translates to CASSMGTSPETQYF.

V usage is TRBV2 and J usage is TRBJ1-5; unclear D gene. This CDR3 is 13 amino acids long. Trimming left V 8 bases short and J 7 bases short, with 15 bases between. CDR1 and CDR2 from the germline V gene are SNHLY and FYNNEI. The CDR3 DNA follows: TGTGCCAGCGGCCAACAGATCATCCAGCCCCAGCATTTT. Its protein product is CASGQQIIQPQHF.

The chain is built from TRBV19 and TRBJ2-2; weak D call: TRBD2 (6 bases). The CDR3 has 14 residues. Trimming left V 7 bases short and J 1 base short, with 10 bases between. Germline CDR1 LNHDA, CDR2 SQIVND (reference sequence). CDR3 sequence: CASTDYMNTGELFF. For the CDR3, the DNA is TGTGCCAGTACGGACTACATGAACACCGGGGAGCTGTTTTTT. The whole variable domain, filled in from reference TRBV19 and TRBJ2-2, reads DGGITQSPKYLFRKEGQNVTLSCEQNLNHDAMYWYRQDPGQGLRLIYYSQIVNDFQKGDIAEGYSVSREKKESFPLTVTSAQKNPTAFYLCASTDYMNTGELFFGEGSRLTVL.

This chain joins TRBV2 and TRBJ1-6; 8 nucleotides align to TRBD1. The germline gives CDR1 SNHLY, CDR2 FYNNEI. Trimming at V came to 3 bases and at J to 4 bases, leaving 8 bases not matched to a gene. The CDR3 loop spans 17 amino acids. The CDR3 reads CASSDPLTGGYNSPLHF. CDR3 sequence (DNA): TGTGCCAGCAGTGACCCCCTAACAGGGGGTTATAATTCACCCCTCCACTTT.

This clone was detected only once. The chain uses TRBV6-2 or TRBV6-3 and TRBJ2-5, with 12 bases lining up with TRBD2. The CDR3 is 17 residues long. J was trimmed by 2 bases and V by 2 bases; bases with no gene match: 6. In germline, CDR1 is MNHEY, CDR2 SVGEGT. DNA of the CDR3: TGTGCCAGCAGTTACATGAGGACTAGCGGGGAACAAGAGACCCAGTACTTC. Amino acid sequence: CASSYMRTSGEQETQYF.

The CDR3 reads CASSPAGGQEQFF. The DNA for the CDR3 is TGTGCCAGCTCACCCGCTGGGGGACAGGAGCAGTTCTTC. The chain combines TRBV18 with TRBJ2-1; 7 bases align to TRBD1. The ends lost 3 bases at V and 10 bases at J; junction bases unmatched: 6. The CDR3 has 13 amino acids. Germline assignment: CDR1 KGHSH and CDR2 LQKENI.

V gene TRBV29-1 combines with J gene TRBJ1-1; TRBD1 aligns across 9 bases. The CDR3 has 15 amino acids. V shed 6 bases and J 0 bases; nucleotides not matched to a gene: 8. Per germline, CDR1 SQVTM and CDR2 ANQGSEA. The CDR3 loop is CSVTRQGDVNTEAFF. The CDR3 DNA reads TGCAGCGTCACGAGACAGGGGGATGTGAACACTGAAGCTTTCTTT.

The chain couples TRBV5-5 to TRBJ1-1, with D unresolved. This CDR3 is built from 15 residues. Germline V gives CDR1 SGHKS, CDR2 YYEKEE (reference sequence). V was trimmed by 0 bases and J by 0 bases, leaving 9 bases between them. The CDR3 nucleotides are TGTGCCAGCAGCTTGGTGCTGGGGTTGAACACTGAAGCTTTCTTT. Its protein is CASSLVLGLNTEAFF.

This clone appeared once. This sequence joins TRBV28 and TRBJ1-5, with TRBD1 matching 7 bases. Germline CDR1 is MDHEN and CDR2 is SYDVKM. The CDR3 has 15 residues. V dropped 7 bases and J dropped 2; count of bases not matched to a gene: 8. The CDR3 here is CASTFDQGGNQPQHF. The CDR3, as DNA: TGTGCCAGCACCTTCGATCAGGGGGGCAATCAGCCCCAGCATTTT. The full variable domain, rest sourced from reference TRBV28 and TRBJ1-5, is DVKVTQSSRYLVKRTGEKVFLECVQDMDHENMFWYRQDPGLGLRLIYFSYDVKMKEKGDIPEGYSVSREKKERFSLILESASTNQTSMYLCASTFDQGGNQPQHFGDGTRLSIL.